This T cell receptor (beta chain) was sequenced during a study of shared T cell receptors in the human thymus. CDR3 length: 14 residues. V lost 1 base and J 3 bases, leaving 9 bases between the germline ends. Germline V CDR1 and CDR2: SGHTA, FQGNSA. Using immunoSEQ multiplex PCR, the repertoire was profiled, and TCRdb retains in-frame clones only, with some absent. The table lists over 650,000 clones, 87% of them singletons, with under 0.01% in the top ten. This sample was shared with a second study, whose subject was human thymus T cells. That work states: Donation was from healthy Finnish infants who were having corrective surgery that addressed congenital heart defects. Thymus was obtained from resections taken during corrective heart surgery. Unrelated people showed highly overlapping thymic repertoires, related research reported.

The source is a boy in the first two years of life with a congenital heart defect. Sequenced input: thymocytes. The genes are TRBV7-2 and TRBJ1-2; no reliable D call. CDR3 protein: CASSLGCSDYGYTF. The CDR3 DNA reads TGTGCCAGCAGCTTAGGTTGTTCAGACTATGGCTACACCTTC.